A single sample is the source of the 22 T cell receptor beta chains below, sequenced in a study of T cell clones after liver transplantation. Produced via immunoSEQ multiplex PCR; TCRdb's table is partial and in-frame only. This sample has 65,000 to 85,000 clones, with around 84% found just once. Sample: CD4+ T cells from blood, taken around 50 months after liver transplant. Receptors were obtained from a human patient who received a liver transplant. These T cells may partly come from the graft donor.

This chain uses TRBV4-3 with TRBJ1-2; D ambiguous. Germline V gene lookup returns CDR1 LGHNA and CDR2 YSLEER. The CDR3 extends over 15 amino acids. Trimming left V 3 bases short and J 2 bases short, with 13 bases between. The CDR3 loop is CASSQKRERNYGYTF. In DNA form, the CDR3 reads TGCGCCAGCAGCCAGAAAAGAGAAAGGAACTATGGCTACACCTTC.

V gene TRBV7-2 combines with J gene TRBJ1-1; no definite D call. Germline CDR1 SGHTA, CDR2 FQGNSA. The CDR3 contains 12 residues. Trimming pared 5 bases from V and 1 base from J, leaving 5 bases between. The CDR3 DNA sequence: TGTGCCAGCAGCCGACAGAACACTGAAGCTTTCTTT. Translation: CASSRQNTEAFF.

This rearrangement joins TRBV9 to TRBJ2-2; possibly TRBD2 for D (6 bases). From germline, CDR1 is SGDLS and CDR2 YYNGEE. This CDR3 comprises 16 residues. V dropped 5 bases and J dropped 4 bases, with 18 bases sitting between them. The CDR3 nucleotides are TGTGCCAGCAGTCCCATATCGGCTAGCGTCACCGGGGAGCTGTTTTTT. This sequence encodes CASSPISASVTGELFF.

The V gene is TRBV9, the J gene TRBJ1-4; no definite D call. The V gene's germline CDR1 is SGDLS and CDR2 YYNGEE. This CDR3 region has 16 residues. Trimming pared 4 bases from V and 7 bases from J, leaving 20 bases between. The CDR3 DNA is TGTGCCAGCAGCCATTATTCGACCGGCATTGGTGAAAAACTGTTTTTT. Amino acid sequence: CASSHYSTGIGEKLFF.

This clone was seen only a few times. The J gene is TRBJ2-1, the V gene TRBV10-2; 9 nucleotides match TRBD2. This CDR3 spans 15 amino acids. The trim removed 3 bases at V and 6 bases at J, leaving 6 bases unmatched. The V gene's germline CDR1 is WSHSY and CDR2 SAAADI. This CDR3 reads CASSDSGGRANEQFF. CDR3 DNA sequence: TGCGCCAGCAGTGATAGTGGCGGGAGGGCCAATGAGCAGTTCTTC.

Ten or more counts support this clone. The chain uses TRBV6-5 and TRBJ2-7; 9 bases line up with TRBD2. Unmatched junction bases numbered 2, after V lost 6 bases and J lost 2 bases. The CDR3 is made up of 13 amino acids. Germline CDR1 and CDR2: MNHEY and SVGAGI. CDR3 loop: CASRASGAYEQYF. The CDR3 DNA reads TGTGCCAGCAGGGCTAGCGGGGCCTACGAGCAGTACTTC.

The chain links TRBV6-5 to TRBJ2-1, with D unresolved. Trimming pared 6 bases from V and 4 bases from J, leaving 16 bases between. The CDR3 totals 15 residues. Germline CDR1 reads MNHEY; CDR2 reads SVGAGI. CDR3 bases: TGTGCCAGCAGACTCGGGTTGTCGGAGTACAATGAGCAGTTCTTC. It codes for CASRLGLSEYNEQFF.

V usage is TRBV5-5 and J usage is TRBJ2-7; maybe TRBD1 (6 bases). The CDR3 loop spans 15 amino acids. The V gene's germline CDR1 is SGHKS and CDR2 YYEKEE (reference sequence). Between the trimmed V and J ends, which lost 4 bases and 5 bases, there was a span of 19 bases. CDR3 region: CASSPTLGHRDEQYF. The CDR3 bases are TGTGCCAGCAGCCCAACCCTGGGGCACAGGGACGAGCAGTACTTC.

The chain carries TRBV11-3 and TRBJ2-7; 8 nucleotides line up with TRBD1. The V gene end was trimmed by 5 bases and the J gene end by 6 bases; junction bases not matched to a gene: 15. The CDR3 is 16 residues long. Looked up from germline, CDR1 is SGHNT and CDR2 is YENEEA. CDR3 nucleotides: TGTGCCAGCAGCCCTGCCGGGACAGGAGGGGCGGTCGAGCAGTACTTC. Residues: CASSPAGTGGAVEQYF.

The chain has TRBV18 and TRBJ2-7, with a tentative D call TRBD1 (6 bases). CDR1 and CDR2 (germline): KGHSH, LQKENI. This CDR3 has 13 amino acids. V was cut by 3 bases and J by 5 bases, with 11 bases left in between. The DNA of the CDR3 is TGTGCCAGCTCACCGCCAGGGGCGAACGAGCAGTACTTC. Protein: CASSPPGANEQYF.

The chain joins TRBV28 to TRBJ2-3, with 7 positions matching TRBD1. CDR1 is MDHEN and CDR2 is SYDVKM in the germline V gene. CDR3 length: 15 amino acids. V was pared by 2 bases and J by 5 bases, with 7 bases of the junction left unmatched. CDR3 DNA sequence: TGTGCCAGCAGTTTACCGACAGGGATTGGAGATACGCAGTATTTT. Its protein is CASSLPTGIGDTQYF. The whole variable domain, filled in from reference TRBV28 and TRBJ2-3, reads DVKVTQSSRYLVKRTGEKVFLECVQDMDHENMFWYRQDPGLGLRLIYFSYDVKMKEKGDIPEGYSVSREKKERFSLILESASTNQTSMYLCASSLPTGIGDTQYFGPGTRLTVL.

The chain joins TRBV28 to TRBJ1-5; tentative D call: TRBD1 (6 bases). The CDR3 runs to 13 residues. The ends were cut back, 8 bases at V and 7 bases at J, with 15 bases in the middle. The germline CDR1 and CDR2 sequences are MDHEN and SYDVKM. The CDR3 loop is CASHGGREQPQHF. The CDR3 DNA reads as TGTGCCAGCCATGGGGGGCGAGAGCAGCCCCAGCATTTT.

This chain uses TRBV5-6 with TRBJ2-7; no firm D call. The germline V gene has CDR1 SGHDT and CDR2 YYEEEE. Trimming stripped 2 bases from V and 10 bases from J, with 13 bases between. CDR3 length equals 12 residues. CDR3 bases: TGTGCCAGCAGCTTTTTGTTGCCTATCCAGTACTTC. Its translation is CASSFLLPIQYF.

In this sample, this clone turned up a few times. The J gene is TRBJ2-1, the V gene TRBV12-1; the table gives TRBD1 as D, unverified against the DNA. TRBV12-1 is designated a pseudogene. This CDR3 has 17 amino acids. In DNA, the CDR3 is TGTGCCAGCAGCGCGTTTATTCCGGGACAGCCCTACAATGAGCAGTTCTTC. It codes for CASSAFIPGQPYNEQFF.

This clone was counted a single time. V gene TRBV7-8 combines with J gene TRBJ2-5, with 9 bases identical to TRBD1. From germline, CDR1 is SGHVS and CDR2 FQNEAQ. The CDR3 totals 13 residues. After removal of 5 bases from V and 3 bases from J, the junction contained 1 base not matched to a gene. The CDR3 DNA reads as TGTGCCAGCAGCCGGGACAGGGAAGAGACCCAGTACTTC. This codes for CASSRDREETQYF.

This clone is a singleton in its sample. This rearrangement joins TRBV18 to TRBJ1-2; D possibly corresponds to TRBD1 (6 bases). CDR3 length: 14 amino acids. Germline V gene data show CDR1 as KGHSH and CDR2 as LQKENI. V was pared by 1 base and J by 6 bases, with 12 bases between. The CDR3 sequence: CASSPRGQSDGYTF. In nucleotides, the CDR3 is TGTGCCAGCTCACCACGTGGACAGTCTGATGGCTACACCTTC.

This clone was recorded many times. The chain combines TRBV6-1 with TRBJ2-2; D remains unclear. Germline CDR1 reads MNHNS; CDR2 reads SASEGT. V was clipped by 8 bases and J by 7 bases, with 11 bases between them. The CDR3 runs 12 residues. CDR3: CASGSYSGELFF. The CDR3 coding sequence is TGTGCCAGCGGTTCGTACAGCGGGGAGCTGTTTTTT.

This chain links TRBV4-3 with TRBJ2-2, with 8 bases identical to TRBD2. Germline CDR1 is LGHNA and CDR2 is YSLEER. The CDR3 length is 16 residues. V was pared by 2 bases and J by 7 bases, with 9 bases of the junction left unmatched. The CDR3 is CASSQFSGRTNGELFF. The CDR3 DNA reads TGCGCCAGCAGCCAATTCAGCGGGAGAACGAACGGGGAGCTGTTTTTT.

The chain is built from TRBV9 and TRBJ2-6; possibly TRBD1 or TRBD2 for D (5 bases each). The germline V gene has CDR1 SGDLS and CDR2 YYNGEE. The CDR3 has 17 residues. Trimming cost V 3 bases and J 0 bases, with 13 bases left between them. The CDR3 DNA reads as TGTGCCAGCAGCGGCCGGGACGGCTTCTCTGGGGCCAACGTCCTGACTTTC. It translates to CASSGRDGFSGANVLTF. Combining the CDR3 with reference TRBV9 and TRBJ2-6 gives the whole variable domain DSGVTQTPKHLITATGQRVTLRCSPRSGDLSVYWYQQSLDQGLQFLIQYYNGEERAKGNILERFSAQQFPDLHSELNLSSLELGDSALYFCASSGRDGFSGANVLTFGAGSRLTVL.

The rearrangement joins TRBV6-6 to TRBJ2-5, with 10 nucleotides matching TRBD1. V trimming: 5 bases; J trimming: 5 bases; junction bases outside the gene matches: 2. The CDR3 contains 13 residues. Germline values: CDR1 MNHNY, CDR2 SVGAGI (reference sequence). The CDR3 spells CASSGQGGETQYF. The CDR3 DNA is TGTGCCAGCAGTGGACAGGGGGGGGAGACCCAGTACTTC.

This clone has a single count. V is TRBV28 and J is TRBJ1-1, with TRBD1 identical over 7 bases. The CDR3 sequence is 17 residues long. Unmatched junction bases numbered 15, after V lost 4 bases and J lost 4 bases. Germline V gene lookup returns CDR1 MDHEN and CDR2 SYDVKM. CDR3 in amino acids: CASSSPPGGGTGTEAFF. The CDR3 DNA sequence: TGTGCCAGCAGTTCCCCTCCAGGGGGGGGTACGGGCACTGAAGCTTTCTTT.

V usage is TRBV7-3 and J usage is TRBJ1-1; possibly TRBD1 for D (6 bases). The V gene lost 5 bases and the J gene lost 5 bases, with 15 bases spanning the gap. The germline CDR1 and CDR2 sequences are SGHTA and FQGTGA. The CDR3 is 14 residues long. The CDR3 is CASSPRDMPTEAFF. The CDR3 DNA follows: TGTGCCAGCAGCCCCCGGGACATGCCAACTGAAGCTTTCTTT.